What follows are 20 T cell receptor beta chains derived from one specimen sequenced in a study of CD8 T cells in Susac syndrome. Random hexamers were used to reverse transcribe the RNA input (about 0.5 to 1 ug). MiXCR, run by TCRdb on the immunoSEQ multiplex PCR reads, gives a single entry per CDR3 protein. The table includes 150,000 to 200,000 distinct CDR3 sequences, 90% to 95% detected once. The specimen sequenced was CD4+ T cells from PBMCs. The receptor source for this set is a human donor in good health.

This rearrangement joins TRBV3-1 to TRBJ1-1; weak D call: TRBD1 (6 bases). The CDR3 has 12 residues. Germline V gene lookup returns CDR1 LGHDT and CDR2 YNNKEL (reference sequence). V lost 8 bases, J lost 3 bases, and 10 bases lay in between. The CDR3 sequence: CASRDIDTEAFF. CDR3 in DNA: TGTGCCAGCCGGGACATCGACACTGAAGCTTTCTTT.

The chain joins TRBV6-2 or TRBV6-3 to TRBJ1-6; D gene ambiguous. With 5 bases removed from V and 7 bases from J, the gap between germline ends came to 15 bases. The CDR3 loop spans 15 amino acids. CDR1 and CDR2 (germline): MNHEY, SVGEGT. DNA of the CDR3: TGTGCCAGCAGTCGAGCTGACCGCAGGAATTCACCCCTCCACTTT. Translating gives CASSRADRRNSPLHF.

This chain links TRBV6-6 with TRBJ2-7, with D possibly matching TRBD2 (7 bases). Germline CDR1 reads MNHNY; CDR2 reads SVGAGI (reference sequence). This CDR3 contains 14 residues. The V gene lost 10 bases and the J gene lost 7 bases, with 23 bases spanning the gap. The CDR3 DNA reads TGTGCCATCGCCCCCATCGGGGGGCCGGGGGAGCAGTACTTC. Residues: CAIAPIGGPGEQYF.

V is TRBV7-9 and J is TRBJ2-2; no definite D call. V was shortened by 8 bases and J by 2 bases, with 24 bases between the two germline ends. The CDR3 sequence is 18 residues long. CDR1 and CDR2 from the germline V gene are SEHNR and FQNEAQ (reference sequence). As DNA, the CDR3 is TGTGCCAGCCCTATCTTAACAGAACCCCACCTAAACACCGGGGAGCTGTTTTTT. Amino acid sequence: CASPILTEPHLNTGELFF.

The chain combines TRBV20-1 with TRBJ2-7; D is ambiguous. V was trimmed by 6 bases and J by 5 bases, leaving 17 bases between them. In germline, CDR1 is DFQATT, CDR2 SNEGSKA (reference sequence). The CDR3 has 13 amino acids. Here the CDR3 reads CSAPSPPHHEQYF. Written as DNA, the CDR3 is TGCAGTGCCCCCTCACCCCCTCACCACGAGCAGTACTTC.

The J gene is TRBJ1-2, the V gene TRBV5-1; weak D call: TRBD1 (6 bases). Germline V lookup: CDR1 SGHRS, CDR2 YFSETQ. CDR3 length: 13 residues. Trimming removed 7 bases at V and 6 bases at J, with 16 bases between. CDR3 in DNA: TGCGCCAGCCGACAGGAGCCAAGTAATGGCTACACCTTC. It yields the protein CASRQEPSNGYTF.

The gene calls are TRBV20-1 and TRBJ1-3, with 7 positions matching TRBD1. V was clipped by 3 bases and J by 4 bases; unmatched bases: 12. Germline lookup yields CDR1 DFQATT and CDR2 SNEGSKA (reference sequence). The CDR3 has 16 residues. The CDR3 is CSASHTGEVGGNTIYF. The DNA for the CDR3 is TGCAGTGCTAGTCACACAGGGGAGGTTGGCGGAAACACCATATATTTT.

The chain has TRBV7-2 and TRBJ2-5, with D unclear. The germline V gene encodes CDR1 SGHTA and CDR2 FQGNSA. Trimming removed 6 bases at V and 4 bases at J, with 12 bases between. The CDR3 sequence is 13 residues long. CDR3 in amino acids: CASSLHTLETQYF. In nucleotides, the CDR3 is TGTGCCAGCAGTTTACACACCCTAGAGACCCAGTACTTC.

The rearrangement joins TRBV30 to TRBJ2-5; 11 nucleotides align to TRBD2. The V gene's germline CDR1 is GTSNPN and CDR2 SVGIG (reference sequence). This CDR3 comprises 15 residues. J gave up 4 bases and V 0 bases, and 4 bases lay outside the gene matches. The CDR3: CAWSVRLAGLETQYF. In nucleotides, the CDR3 is TGTGCCTGGAGTGTACGACTAGCGGGACTAGAGACCCAGTACTTC.

This chain uses TRBV20-1 with TRBJ2-1; tentative D call: TRBD1 (6 bases). Germline CDR1 is DFQATT and CDR2 is SNEGSKA (reference sequence). CDR3 size: 12 residues. The V end lost 2 bases, the J end lost 8 bases, and 10 bases lay between the germline ends. For the CDR3, the DNA is TGCAGTGCTAGACAGGGACAATATGAGCAGTTCTTC. This encodes CSARQGQYEQFF.

J is TRBJ2-2 and V is TRBV20-1, with 9 bases identical to TRBD1. V lost 5 bases and J lost 5; bases outside the gene matches: 6. Per the germline V gene, CDR1 is DFQATT and CDR2 is SNEGSKA (reference sequence). The CDR3 totals 14 residues. In DNA, the CDR3 is TGCAGTGCTCCGGGACAGGGAAGTACCGGGGAGCTGTTTTTT. Translation: CSAPGQGSTGELFF.

CDR3 DNA sequence: TGCAGTGCTACGGGGGCTTACCGATGGGAGACCCAGTACTTC. Protein sequence: CSATGAYRWETQYF. The chain combines TRBV20-1 with TRBJ2-5, with D perhaps being TRBD1 or TRBD2 (6 bases each). V was cut by 4 bases and J by 5 bases, with 17 bases left in between. This CDR3 has 14 amino acids. CDR1 and CDR2 (germline): DFQATT, SNEGSKA (reference sequence).

The rearrangement links TRBV29-1 to TRBJ1-5, with D possibly matching TRBD1 (6 bases). Trimming took 5 bases from V and 3 from J, leaving 11 bases between them. Germline V CDR1 and CDR2: SQVTM, ANQGSEA. CDR3 length: 13 amino acids. The CDR3: CSVIQGPNQPQHF. DNA for the CDR3: TGCAGCGTTATCCAGGGGCCCAATCAGCCCCAGCATTTT. Variable domain in full (rest from reference TRBV29-1 and TRBJ1-5): SAVISQKPSRDICQRGTSLTIQCQVDSQVTMMFWYRQQPGQSLTLIATANQGSEATYESGFVIDKFPISRPNLTFSTLTVSNMSPEDSSIYLCSVIQGPNQPQHFGDGTRLSIL.

This chain connects TRBV24-1 to TRBJ2-3; the D is unclear. Germline loops: CDR1 KGHDR, CDR2 SFDVKD. Trimming pared 3 bases from V and 2 bases from J, leaving 5 bases between. The length of the CDR3 is 13 residues. This chain's CDR3 is CATSDPYTDTQYF. For the CDR3, the DNA is TGTGCCACCAGTGATCCTTACACAGATACGCAGTATTTT.

The chain uses TRBV6-6 and TRBJ1-5, with unresolved D. Germline CDR1 is MNHNY and CDR2 is SVGAGI (reference sequence). V was shortened by 7 bases and J by 6 bases, with 10 bases between the two germline ends. The CDR3 runs to 12 residues. The CDR3 region is CASTGLGQPQHF. The CDR3 DNA sequence: TGTGCCAGCACCGGACTCGGTCAGCCCCAGCATTTT.

V is TRBV10-3 and J is TRBJ2-1, with 7 bases aligning to TRBD2. The germline V gene encodes CDR1 ENHRY and CDR2 SYGVKD. The CDR3 loop spans 15 amino acids. V lost 0 bases to trimming and J lost 6 bases; unmatched junction nucleotides: 5. CDR3 protein: CAISESGGEANEQFF. In DNA form, the CDR3 reads TGTGCCATCAGTGAGTCGGGGGGGGAAGCCAATGAGCAGTTCTTC.

V gene TRBV29-1 combines with J gene TRBJ2-3, with D perhaps matching TRBD2 (7 bases). Germline CDR1 and CDR2: SQVTM and ANQGSEA. The ends were cut back, 7 bases at V and 3 bases at J, with 17 bases in the middle. This CDR3 region has 14 residues. The CDR3 DNA follows: TGCAGCGCCGAGGACGGGGGGCAGACAGATACGCAGTATTTT. This sequence encodes CSAEDGGQTDTQYF.

Here the CDR3 DNA reads TGTGCCAGCAGCGTTACTCCCGGGACAGGGAACACTGAAGCTTTCTTT. Encoded protein: CASSVTPGTGNTEAFF. The rearrangement links TRBV9 to TRBJ1-1; 8 bases are shared with TRBD1. The trim removed 2 bases at V and 1 base at J, leaving 7 bases unmatched. Germline-derived CDR1 and CDR2 are SGDLS and YYNGEE. This CDR3 is 16 amino acids long.

CDR3 sequence: CASRQRGAQETQYF. The CDR3 coding sequence is TGTGCCAGCAGGCAGCGGGGGGCCCAAGAGACCCAGTACTTC. This chain uses TRBV3-1 with TRBJ2-5, with 9 bases fitting TRBD2. Trimming at V came to 6 bases and at J to 1 base, leaving 3 bases not matched to a gene. This CDR3 contains 14 residues. Looked up from germline, CDR1 is LGHDT and CDR2 is YNNKEL (reference sequence).

The chain joins TRBV15 to TRBJ2-7, with 9 bases aligning to TRBD1. CDR3 size: 14 residues. In germline, CDR1 is LNHNV, CDR2 YYDKDF (reference sequence). The trim removed 0 bases at V and 4 bases at J, leaving 1 base unmatched. The CDR3 spells CATSREGQGYEQYF. The CDR3 nucleotides are TGTGCCACCAGCAGAGAGGGACAGGGATACGAGCAGTACTTC. Using reference TRBV15 and TRBJ2-7 for the parts outside the CDR3, the full variable domain is DAMVIQNPRYQVTQFGKPVTLSCSQTLNHNVMYWYQQKSSQAPKLLFHYYDKDFNNEADTPDNFQSRRPNTSFCFLDIRSPGLGDTAMYLCATSREGQGYEQYFGPGTRLTVT.